This T cell receptor (beta chain) was captured in a study of Graves' ophthalmopathy and Graves' hyperthyroidism. Notes on the study in general: Sensitivity reached 87.88% and specificity roughly 81% for a 13-signature model separating ophthalmopathy from stable hyperthyroidism. Blood repertoires reportedly contained most expanded thyroid clonotypes above 0.001 frequency.

With 5 bases removed from V and 0 bases from J, the gap between germline ends came to 2 bases. The CDR3 sequence is 11 residues long. The authors amplified TCR beta CDR3 regions from RNA transcripts. Second-round multiplex PCR followed a first-round RT-PCR using HTBI primers. TCRdb reprocessed the multiplex PCR reads via MiXCR and lists one record per CDR3 protein. The sample has 200,000 to 300,000 distinct CDR3 sequences, 45% seen once; the top ten hold approximately 51%. The table lists this clonotype with a few counts. Its antigen is currently unknown. As the starting material, 8 to 10 ml of fresh peripheral blood yielded the PBMCs.

The receptor was derived from an adult man with Graves' ophthalmopathy. The sample was peripheral blood. This sequence joins TRBV12-3 or TRBV12-4 and TRBJ2-7; no clear D. CDR3 in amino acids: CASSHSYEQYF. DNA of the CDR3: TGTGCCAGCAGTCACTCCTACGAGCAGTACTTC.